This TCR beta chain stems from a study of T-cell memory formation after mild COVID-19. Study as a whole: Most TCR clusters belonged to a single donor. Findings and limits, study-wide: Confirmation was lacking for SARS-CoV-2 specificity of second-wave clones that peaked on day 37. Clones contracting across day 15 to 85 had a balanced CD4/CD8 profile; later expanding clones leaned CD4+.

V gave up 0 bases and J gave up 2 bases, with 15 bases separating them. This CDR3 is 17 amino acids long. Germline assignment: CDR1 SGHVS and CDR2 FQNEAQ. Researchers used 5'RACE with constant-segment primers to make TCR alpha and TCR beta cDNA libraries that carry sample barcodes and UMIs. TCRdb redid the calling of the 5' RACE reads with MiXCR, one entry per CDR3 protein. The table has 500,000 to 550,000 distinct CDR3 sequences, about a fifth seen once. On this clonotype itself: Its antigen is still unknown.

This receptor was identified in an adult woman who had mild COVID-19 (a few samples of this study predate the infection). Cell type and time point are not known. Sequencing was carried out using PBMCs or a T cell subset sorted from them (not recorded which). This chain links TRBV7-8 with TRBJ2-3; TRBD1 might be the D (5 bases). CDR3 in DNA: TGTGCCAGCAGCTTAGCGGGGCCCCGAACATCCACAGATACGCAGTATTTT. Amino acids: CASSLAGPRTSTDTQYF. The entire variable domain, with the rest obtained from reference TRBV7-8 and TRBJ2-3, is as follows: GAGVSQSPRYKVAKRGQDVALRCDPISGHVSLFWYQQALGQGPEFLTYFQNEAQLDKSGLPSDRFFAERPEGSVSTLKIQRTQQEDSAVYLCASSLAGPRTSTDTQYFGPGTRLTVL.